The TCR beta chain under discussion was sequenced for a study of blood T cell repertoires in COVID-19. Clones were sequenced by immunoSEQ multiplex PCR, and TCRdb holds only the in-frame ones, with some missing. The sample holds 150,000 to 160,000 clones; about 79% are singletons and the top ten take about 8.9%. Germline loops: CDR1 MDHEN, CDR2 SYDVKM. The CDR3 has 23 residues. J lost 1 base, V lost 3 bases, and 26 bases had no gene match. The clonotype originates from a woman in her 50s with acute or convalescent COVID-19. Input material: peripheral blood. V is TRBV28 and J is TRBJ1-2; 10 nucleotides agree with TRBD1. CDR3 region: CASSLGGTGANGPSDLSNYGYTF. CDR3 nucleotide sequence: TGTGCCAGCAGTTTGGGGGGGACAGGGGCAAACGGCCCTTCCGATTTGAGTAACTATGGCTACACCTTC.